One and the same sample provided the 5 T cell receptor beta chains below, sequenced in a study of vaccination and CD4 T cells after COVID-19. Which antigens these TCRs recognize remains unknown. Once obtained from cultured CD4+ T cells, the DNA was sequenced using the Oncomine TCR Beta short-read assay. TCRdb fed the PCR reads into MiXCR, producing one record per CDR3 protein. The table shows about 12,000 distinct CDR3 sequences, with approximately 55% occurring only once. Treatment meaning: roughly 10-day PBMC culture with coronavirus spike peptide pools or control peptides (ViraFEST assay). Sequenced input: CD4+ T cells from blood, cultured in vitro. The receptors were gathered from a human donor who had recovered from COVID-19.

The chain recombines TRBV15 with TRBJ2-4; D is undetermined. The germline V gene encodes CDR1 LNHNV and CDR2 YYDKDF (reference sequence). Deletions cut 1 base from V and 3 bases from J, with 4 bases between. This CDR3 region has 13 residues. CDR3 bases: TGTGCCACCAGCAGAGGGATCAAAAACATTCAGTACTTC. Translation gives CATSRGIKNIQYF. The full variable domain, its missing parts supplied by reference TRBV15 and TRBJ2-4, is DAMVIQNPRYQVTQFGKPVTLSCSQTLNHNVMYWYQQKSSQAPKLLFHYYDKDFNNEADTPDNFQSRRPNTSFCFLDIRSPGLGDTAMYLCATSRGIKNIQYFGAGTRLSVL.

This chain joins TRBV2 and TRBJ2-5; TRBD2 is a possible D gene (5 bases). From germline, CDR1 is SNHLY and CDR2 FYNNEI. V was pared by 3 bases and J by 5 bases, with 19 bases between. The CDR3 spans 16 residues. CDR3 nucleotides: TGTGCCAGCAGTGACCCGGGCGGGTTTCCGGGGGAGACCCAGTACTTC. Encoded protein: CASSDPGGFPGETQYF.

This chain connects TRBV7-4 to TRBJ2-3; 16 bases line up with TRBD2. The ends lost 4 bases at V and 3 bases at J; junction bases unmatched: 10. CDR3 length: 19 residues. In germline, CDR1 is SGHVT, CDR2 SQSDAQ. CDR3 sequence (DNA): TGTGCCAGCAGCTCGGGGACTAGCGGGGGGGCCCTCTTAACAGATACGCAGTATTTT. Protein product: CASSSGTSGGALLTDTQYF.

The chain links TRBV6-2 or TRBV6-3 to TRBJ1-1; D is uncertain. CDR1 and CDR2 from the germline V gene are MNHEY and SVGEGT. The V gene lost 2 bases and the J gene lost 2 bases, with 12 bases spanning the gap. The CDR3 sequence is 15 residues long. The CDR3 coding sequence is TGTGCCAGCAGTTACGGTCGGGTACGAAACACTGAAGCTTTCTTT. It is translated as CASSYGRVRNTEAFF.

A few counts support this clonotype. This chain connects TRBV7-2 to TRBJ2-3, with D possibly matching TRBD2 (6 bases). Germline loops: CDR1 SGHTA, CDR2 FQGNSA. CDR3 size: 14 residues. V was trimmed by 2 bases and J by 3 bases, leaving 9 bases between them. The CDR3 region is CASSLRRGTDTQYF. CDR3 DNA: TGTGCCAGCAGCTTACGGCGGGGAACAGATACGCAGTATTTT.